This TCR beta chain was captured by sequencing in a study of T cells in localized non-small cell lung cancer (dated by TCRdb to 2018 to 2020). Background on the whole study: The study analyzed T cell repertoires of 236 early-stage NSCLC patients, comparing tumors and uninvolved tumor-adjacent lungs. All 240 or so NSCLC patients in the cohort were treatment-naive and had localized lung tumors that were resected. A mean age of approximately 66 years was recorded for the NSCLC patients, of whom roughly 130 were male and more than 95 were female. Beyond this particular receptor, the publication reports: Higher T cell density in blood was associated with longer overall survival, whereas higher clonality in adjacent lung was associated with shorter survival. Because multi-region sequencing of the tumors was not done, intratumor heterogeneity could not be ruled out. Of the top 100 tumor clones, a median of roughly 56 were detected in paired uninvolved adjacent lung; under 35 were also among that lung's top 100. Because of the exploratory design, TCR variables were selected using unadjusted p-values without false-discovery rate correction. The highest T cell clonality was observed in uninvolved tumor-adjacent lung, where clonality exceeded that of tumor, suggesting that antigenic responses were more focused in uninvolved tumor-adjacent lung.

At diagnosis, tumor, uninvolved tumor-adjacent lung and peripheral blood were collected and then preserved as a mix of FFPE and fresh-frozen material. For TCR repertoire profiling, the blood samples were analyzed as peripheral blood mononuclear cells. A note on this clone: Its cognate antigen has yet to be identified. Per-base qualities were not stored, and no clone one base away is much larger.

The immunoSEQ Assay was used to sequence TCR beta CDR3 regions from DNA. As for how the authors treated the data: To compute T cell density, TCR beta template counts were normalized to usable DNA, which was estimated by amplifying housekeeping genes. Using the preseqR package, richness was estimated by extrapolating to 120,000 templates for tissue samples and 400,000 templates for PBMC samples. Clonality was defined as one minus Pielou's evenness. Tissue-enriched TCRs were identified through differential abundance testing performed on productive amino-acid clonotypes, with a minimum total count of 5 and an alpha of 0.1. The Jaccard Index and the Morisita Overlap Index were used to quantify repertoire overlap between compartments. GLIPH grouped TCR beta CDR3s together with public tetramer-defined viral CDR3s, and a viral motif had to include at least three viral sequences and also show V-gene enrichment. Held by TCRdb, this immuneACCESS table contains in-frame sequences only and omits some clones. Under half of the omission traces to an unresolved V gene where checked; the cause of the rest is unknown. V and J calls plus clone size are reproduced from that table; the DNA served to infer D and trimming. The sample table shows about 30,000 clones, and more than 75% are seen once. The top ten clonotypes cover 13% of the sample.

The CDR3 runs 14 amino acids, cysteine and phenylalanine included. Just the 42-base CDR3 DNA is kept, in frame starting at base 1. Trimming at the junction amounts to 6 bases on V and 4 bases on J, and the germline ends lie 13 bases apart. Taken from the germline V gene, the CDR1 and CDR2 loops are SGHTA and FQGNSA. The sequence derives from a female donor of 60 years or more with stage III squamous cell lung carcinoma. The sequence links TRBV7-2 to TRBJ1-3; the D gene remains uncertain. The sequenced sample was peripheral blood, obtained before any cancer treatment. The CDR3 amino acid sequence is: CASRRALNGNTIYF. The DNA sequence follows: TGTGCCAGCAGAAGGGCCCTCAACGGAAACACCATATATTTT.